Below, 7 T cell receptor beta chains from the same sample are listed, as sequenced in a study of T cell responses to AZD1222 COVID-19 vaccine. Sequencing was performed with immunoSEQ multiplex PCR; in TCRdb, only in-frame clones are kept and a portion is missing. The table includes about 100,000 clones, 92% detected once. The starting material was peripheral blood, obtained 28 days after the second AZD1222 dose. Every receptor here comes from an adult who received the AZD1222 COVID-19 vaccine.

There are a few counts of this clone. The chain carries TRBV19 and TRBJ1-5, with TRBD1 as a possible D gene (5 bases). Trimming removed 5 bases at V and 4 bases at J, with 18 bases between. Germline CDR1 and CDR2: LNHDA and SQIVND (reference sequence). The CDR3 runs 16 residues. CDR3 coding DNA: TGTGCCAGTAGTCCAAACTCCGGGACTACGAATCAGCCCCAGCATTTT. Translated, it gives CASSPNSGTTNQPQHF.

The genes are TRBV27 and TRBJ2-7; the match to TRBD1 covers 7 bases. After removal of 4 bases from V and 5 bases from J, the junction contained 11 bases not matched to a gene. Germline CDR1 reads MNHEY; CDR2 reads SMNVEV (reference sequence). The CDR3 covers 15 residues. The CDR3 loop is CASSSQVQGIHEQYF. The CDR3 bases are TGTGCCAGCAGTTCGCAAGTACAGGGGATCCACGAGCAGTACTTC.

The chain combines TRBV28 with TRBJ1-1; 7 bases are a match to TRBD1. Germline CDR1 reads MDHEN; CDR2 reads SYDVKM. The CDR3 contains 12 residues. J was trimmed by 8 bases and V by 2 bases; bases with no gene match: 2. This chain's CDR3 is CASSLKGAEAFF. For the CDR3, the DNA is TGTGCCAGCAGTTTAAAGGGGGCGGAAGCTTTCTTT.

This chain joins TRBV30 and TRBJ1-2; 8 bases align to TRBD1. Unmatched junction bases numbered 6, after V lost 5 bases and J lost 4 bases. Germline V CDR1 and CDR2: GTSNPN, SVGIG (reference sequence). The CDR3 spans 13 residues. CDR3 in amino acids: CAWGQGLSYGYTF. The CDR3 bases are TGTGCCTGGGGACAGGGACTTTCCTATGGCTACACCTTC. Drawing the rest from reference TRBV30 and TRBJ1-2, the complete variable domain is SQTIHQWPATLVQPVGSPLSLECTVEGTSNPNLYWYRQAAGRGLQLLFYSVGIGQISSEVPQNLSASRPQDRQFILSSKKLLLSDSGFYLCAWGQGLSYGYTFGSGTRLTVV.

V gene TRBV5-6 combines with J gene TRBJ1-6, with a tentative D call TRBD1 (6 bases). Germline CDR1 is SGHDT and CDR2 is YYEEEE. The ends were cut back, 3 bases at V and 9 bases at J, with 13 bases in the middle. The CDR3 length is 14 residues. The CDR3 loop is CASSSQGILSPLHF. The CDR3 DNA sequence: TGTGCCAGCAGCTCTCAGGGGATCCTTTCACCCCTCCACTTT.

A note on this clone: A much larger clone differs from this one at a single base, so this may be a read error. At the DNA level, this CDR3 is encoded by other sequences in the same sample as well. The J gene is TRBJ1-1, the V gene TRBV4-1, with D unresolved. V lost 0 bases and J lost 1, with 6 bases in between. This CDR3 comprises 14 residues. Germline values: CDR1 MGHRA, CDR2 YSYEKL. The CDR3 nucleotides read TGCGCCAGCAGCCAAGATGCTGGGAACACTGAAGCTTTCTTT. It encodes CASSQDAGNTEAFF.

V and J are TRBV19 and TRBJ1-4, with TRBD1 matching over 7 bases. V was pared by 5 bases and J by 4 bases, with 4 bases of the junction left unmatched. The germline gives CDR1 LNHDA, CDR2 SQIVND (reference sequence). CDR3 size: 14 residues. CDR3 loop: CASSRDRVNEKLFF. DNA for the CDR3: TGTGCCAGTAGTCGCGACAGGGTTAATGAAAAACTGTTTTTT.